The 11 T cell receptor beta chains below were found in one sample sequenced in a study of T cells in tuberculosis. Described time point: new active TB diagnosis, blood taken before or within 7 days of starting treatment. Using immunoSEQ multiplex PCR, the repertoire was profiled, and TCRdb retains in-frame clones only, with some absent. This table has some 49,000 clones, over 90% appearing once. Source: PBMCs, taken at tuberculosis diagnosis. The source of these receptors is an adult with tuberculosis.

This chain connects TRBV10-3 to TRBJ2-7; D remains ambiguous. Looked up from germline, CDR1 is ENHRY and CDR2 is SYGVKD. Trimming took off 3 bases at V and 2 bases at J, with 5 bases between the two ends. The CDR3 consists of 12 residues. The CDR3 DNA is TGTGCCATCAGTGATAGTCCCTACGAGCAGTACTTC. The encoded protein is CAISDSPYEQYF.

The CDR3 coding sequence is TGTGCCAGCTCACCGTCGACAGGGGTCTCTGGAAACACCATATATTTT. It encodes CASSPSTGVSGNTIYF. The chain employs TRBV18 and TRBJ1-3; TRBD1 agrees at 8 bases. From germline, CDR1 is KGHSH and CDR2 LQKENI. V dropped 3 bases and J dropped 0; count of bases not matched to a gene: 4. The CDR3 totals 16 residues. The whole variable domain, remainder taken from reference TRBV18 and TRBJ1-3, is NAGVMQNPRHLVRRRGQEARLRCSPMKGHSHVYWYRQLPEEGLKFMVYLQKENIIDESGMPKERFSAEFPKEGPSILRIQQVVRGDSAAYFCASSPSTGVSGNTIYFGEGSWLTVV.

V is TRBV5-1 and J is TRBJ2-5, with TRBD1 matching 7 bases. V shed 4 bases and J 2 bases; nucleotides not matched to a gene: 2. Germline CDR1 is SGHRS and CDR2 is YFSETQ. There are 13 residues in the CDR3. The CDR3 DNA reads TGCGCCAGCAGCCAGGGACAGCAAGAGACCCAGTACTTC. Its translation: CASSQGQQETQYF.

V and J are TRBV6-5 and TRBJ1-2; D possibly corresponds to TRBD1 (5 bases). Trimming removed 5 bases at V and 2 bases at J, with 9 bases between. This CDR3 is built from 13 residues. The germline V gene encodes CDR1 MNHEY and CDR2 SVGAGI. CDR3 protein: CASSREGNYGYTF. In DNA, the CDR3 is TGTGCCAGCAGTAGGGAGGGGAACTATGGCTACACCTTC.

The chain combines TRBV27 with TRBJ2-7, with TRBD2 matching 10 bases. The CDR3 extends over 16 amino acids. After removal of 3 bases from V and 0 bases from J, the junction contained 5 bases not matched to a gene. Looked up from germline, CDR1 is MNHEY and CDR2 is SMNVEV (reference sequence). DNA of the CDR3: TGTGCCAGCAGTTTTTGGGCTAGCGGGAGCTCCTACGAGCAGTACTTC. It is translated as CASSFWASGSSYEQYF.

The gene calls are TRBV15 and TRBJ2-7; TRBD1 is a possible D gene (6 bases). CDR1 is LNHNV, CDR2 YYDKDF, per germline (reference sequence). The CDR3 has 13 residues. V shed 6 bases and J shed 5 bases, with 14 bases lying between them. The CDR3 DNA is TGTGCCACCAGTACAGGGCTAGCCGACGAGCAGTACTTC. It is translated as CATSTGLADEQYF.

The sample holds one count of this clone. The V gene is TRBV27, the J gene TRBJ2-7, with D unresolved. Trimming cost V 9 bases and J 1 base, with 13 bases left between them. Germline CDR1 reads MNHEY; CDR2 reads SMNVEV (reference sequence). The CDR3 is 13 amino acids. CDR3 nucleotides: TGTGCCAGTAAAAAAACTGATTCCTACGAGCAGTACTTC. Translating it yields CASKKTDSYEQYF.

This clone was seen just once. The chain employs TRBV5-4 and TRBJ2-3; D may be TRBD1 (6 bases). The CDR3 contains 14 residues. The V end was cut by 2 bases, the J end by 3 bases, with 10 bases between. From germline, CDR1 is SGHNT and CDR2 YYREEE (reference sequence). CDR3 in amino acids: CASSFDRLTDTQYF. The DNA for the CDR3 is TGTGCCAGCAGCTTTGACAGGTTAACAGATACGCAGTATTTT.

CDR3 nucleotide sequence: TGTGCCACCAGTCCCCGGAGGGGACTAGCGGGATTTGAGACCCAGTACTTC. As protein: CATSPRRGLAGFETQYF. The genes are TRBV15 and TRBJ2-5, with TRBD2 matching 13 bases. The CDR3 has 17 residues. V lost 6 bases and J lost 5; bases outside the gene matches: 12. In germline, CDR1 is LNHNV, CDR2 YYDKDF (reference sequence).

V is TRBV7-2 and J is TRBJ2-7, with 10 bases that match TRBD2. The CDR3 runs to 15 residues. Germline lookup yields CDR1 SGHTA and CDR2 FQGNSA. Losses at the gene ends were 6 bases for V and 5 bases for J; bases not matched to a gene: 10. In DNA form, the CDR3 reads TGTGCCAGCAGTTTTTTAGCGGGAGGTCGGGACGAGCAGTACTTC. It encodes CASSFLAGGRDEQYF.

The rearrangement uses TRBV7-2 and TRBJ2-5; 8 bases map to TRBD2. J gave up 4 bases and V 4 bases, and 5 bases lay outside the gene matches. Germline assignment: CDR1 SGHTA and CDR2 FQGNSA. CDR3 size: 14 residues. This CDR3 reads CASSSRAGAETQYF. The CDR3 nucleotides read TGTGCCAGCAGCTCTCGAGCGGGGGCAGAGACCCAGTACTTC.